This T cell receptor beta chain was recorded in a study of T cell repertoires in cytomegalovirus infection. Looking at the study overall: Matching HLA type and CMV infection were both indicated by public TCR beta signatures. Study-wide findings and caveats: The cumulative frequency of public TCR beta families distinguished individuals who carried CMV together with the relevant HLA. Clonotypes of TCR beta that were HLA-C-restricted and CMV-specific dominated the ex vivo response.

Trimming took 3 bases from V and 0 from J, leaving 17 bases between them. The CDR3 has 16 amino acids. Germline values: CDR1 SQVTM, CDR2 ANQGSEA. One entry per CDR3 protein, called by TCRdb with MiXCR from the reads. This sample yields 150,000 to 200,000 distinct CDR3 sequences, of which over 13% are seen a single time; 27% belongs to the top ten. Concerning this clonotype: Its antigen is currently unknown.

V is TRBV29-1 and J is TRBJ1-2; possibly TRBD1 for D (5 bases). The sequenced material came from PBMCs. The sequence came from a human donor in good health (CMV status not recorded). Some clones in this sample may be carry-over from other donors' samples. The DNA for the CDR3 is TGCAGCGTTGAGGACGGGAGGGGTAGAACTAACTATGGCTACACCTTC. Its protein product is CSVEDGRGRTNYGYTF.